The rows below give T cell receptor beta chains drawn from one sample of a study of cytomegalovirus exposure and HLA in healthy donors. Only in-frame clones appear in the TCRdb table, and some are missing; sequencing was by immunoSEQ multiplex PCR. This sample has 90,000 to 100,000 clones, with 60% to 80% found just once. Input material: PBMCs. These receptors originate from a female donor in good health and CMV-seronegative. Each CDR3 is given with its conserved first and last residue. The D gene is left open where the match is weak. Clone size appears in some rows only: once, few, many, or a class for an expanded clone.

v_gene	j_gene	abundance	d_gene	CDR3aa	CDR3nt
TRBV7-9	TRBJ1-4	.	.	CSSSLASGREKLFF	TGTTCCAGCAGCTTAGCCAGCGGTCGAGAAAAACTGTTTTTT
TRBV27	TRBJ2-3	.	TRBD1	CASSPGQGRTGTQYF	TGTGCCAGCAGCCCAGGACAGGGCCGCACCGGTACGCAGTATTTT
TRBV30	TRBJ1-1	.	.	CAWSVSGIEAFF	TGTGCCTGGAGTGTTTCAGGGATTGAAGCTTTCTTT
TRBV7-5	TRBJ2-2	once	.	CARSSFRDREVGKLFF	TGTGCCAGAAGCTCCTTTAGGGACAGGGAAGTCGGGAAGCTGTTTTTT
TRBV5-1	TRBJ1-4	.	.	CASSLRTDNEKLFF	TGCGCCAGTTCCCTCCGGACAGATAATGAAAAACTGTTTTTT
TRBV7-9	TRBJ2-3	.	.	CASSSPGVRTDTQYF	TGTGCCAGCAGCTCCCCGGGGGTCAGGACAGATACGCAGTATTTT
TRBV18	TRBJ1-6	.	.	CASSLDTTGLNLHF	TGTGCCAGCTCACTAGACACCACCGGTTTGAACCTCCACTTT
TRBV10-3	TRBJ1-6	.	TRBD1	CAISATDRGISPLHF	TGTGCCATCAGTGCCACCGACAGGGGGATTTCACCCCTCCACTTT
TRBV5-4	TRBJ2-1	.	TRBD2	CASSSSGRFNEQFF	TGTGCCAGCAGCTCTAGCGGGAGGTTCAATGAGCAGTTCTTC
TRBV7-9	TRBJ1-1	.	TRBD1	CASSFGTGVTNTEAFF	TGTGCCAGCAGCTTTGGGACAGGGGTCACGAACACTGAAGCTTTCTTT
TRBV5-4	TRBJ2-5	.	TRBD2	CASSSLGGVGETQYF	TGTGCCAGCAGCTCCCTGGGGGGGGTAGGAGAGACCCAGTACTTC
TRBV2	TRBJ2-7	.	.	CASRVRREQYF	TGTGCCAGCAGGGTGCGGCGCGAGCAGTACTTC
TRBV6-5	TRBJ1-2	.	TRBD1	CASSYASQGGLGYTF	TGTGCCAGCAGTTACGCGTCCCAGGGGGGTCTCGGCTACACCTTC
TRBV7-2	TRBJ2-3	few	TRBD2	CASSYSGKVTDTQYF	TGTGCCAGCAGCTATAGCGGGAAAGTGACAGATACGCAGTATTTT
TRBV27	TRBJ2-2	.	TRBD1	CASSFLRQGRNTGELFF	TGTGCCAGCAGTTTCCTCCGACAGGGTCGTAACACCGGGGAGCTGTTTTTT
TRBV27	TRBJ2-2	once	TRBD1	CTTRDRVNTGELFF	TGTACGACCCGGGACAGGGTGAACACCGGGGAGCTGTTTTTT
TRBV4-2	TRBJ2-7	once	TRBD2	CASSHIGIAGALRTDEQYF	TGTGCCAGCAGCCACATCGGGATAGCGGGGGCCCTAAGGACGGACGAGCAGTACTTC
TRBV28	TRBJ2-3	.	.	CASLQGKDTQYF	TGTGCCAGCCTACAGGGAAAAGATACGCAGTATTTT
TRBV6-1	TRBJ2-5	.	TRBD2	CASSAPRGVGGGGTQYF	TGTGCCAGCAGTGCACCCCGGGGGGTAGGCGGCGGTGGGACCCAGTACTTC
TRBV10-2	TRBJ2-7	.	TRBD1	CASDKTGISYEQYF	TGCGCCAGCGACAAGACAGGGATCTCCTACGAGCAGTACTTC
TRBV7-9	TRBJ1-4	.	.	CASSLVRGGGEKLFF	TGTGCCAGCAGCCTCGTCCGGGGAGGTGGTGAAAAACTGTTTTTT
TRBV7-9	TRBJ1-1	few	TRBD1	CASRGQADLWYTEAFF	TGTGCCAGCCGGGGACAGGCGGACCTATGGTACACTGAAGCTTTCTTT
TRBV4-3	TRBJ1-1	.	TRBD1	CASSQADRFDTEAFF	TGCGCCAGCAGCCAAGCGGACAGGTTTGACACTGAAGCTTTCTTT
TRBV6-5	TRBJ1-2	few	.	CASSYSEANYGYTF	TGTGCCAGCAGTTACTCGGAGGCTAACTATGGCTACACCTTC
TRBV5-1	TRBJ2-3	.	.	CASSFKTSETSTDTQYF	TGCGCCAGCAGCTTTAAGACGAGCGAAACTAGCACAGATACGCAGTATTTT
TRBV10-3	TRBJ1-2	.	.	CAIGQNYGYTF	TGTGCCATTGGACAGAACTATGGCTACACCTTC
TRBV19	TRBJ1-5	.	TRBD1	CASSIVTGVNQPQHF	TGTGCCAGTAGTATCGTAACAGGGGTTAATCAGCCCCAGCATTTT
TRBV19	TRBJ2-2	.	.	CASSPGTKNTGELFF	TGTGCCAGTAGTCCCGGGACAAAGAACACCGGGGAGCTGTTTTTT